This T cell receptor (beta chain) was identified during a study of T cells in Graves' hyperthyroidism and ophthalmopathy. TCR beta CDR3 sequences were amplified from RNA transcripts. The TCR CDR3 was amplified in a first-round RT-PCR using the HTBI primer set. Via MiXCR, TCRdb re-called the multiplex PCR reads, giving one row per CDR3 protein. The table shows roughly 380,000 distinct CDR3 sequences, with about 13% occurring only once. V shed 5 bases and J shed 4 bases, with 21 bases lying between them. Per the germline V gene, CDR1 is GTSNPN and CDR2 is SVGIG (reference sequence). The CDR3 spans 16 residues.

The material sequenced was blood. V is TRBV30 and J is TRBJ2-1; weak D call: TRBD1 (6 bases). This receptor was taken from a man younger than 40 with Graves' hyperthyroidism that later progressed to Graves' ophthalmopathy. For the CDR3, the DNA is TGTGCCTGGGCCGACGGGGCAGGGGATTTGTACAATGAGCAGTTCTTC. This sequence encodes CAWADGAGDLYNEQFF.